This T cell receptor (beta chain) was recorded in a study of identical twins. From the 5' RACE reads, TCRdb called clonotypes with MiXCR, one entry per CDR3 protein. The table lists over 600,000 distinct CDR3 sequences, 20% to 25% of them singletons. In this sample, this clonotype turned up a few times. The length of the CDR3 is 12 residues. CDR1 and CDR2 from the germline V gene are SNHLY and FYNNEI. Trimming removed 3 bases at V and 6 bases at J, with 6 bases between. This same sample was also taken into another study, of T cells expressing NK-cell markers. Per that study: NKG2C+ dominant clonotypes from 6 or 7 donors made up about 1.0-7.5% of CD8+ T cells.

This receptor was identified in a young woman in good health. The J gene is TRBJ1-5, the V gene TRBV2, with no clear D. The sample was PBMCs. The CDR3 coding sequence is TGTGCCAGCAGTGATCGGGGTCAGCCCCAGCATTTT. It encodes CASSDRGQPQHF.